A selection of T cell receptor beta chains follows, all from one sample in a study of cytomegalovirus exposure and HLA in healthy donors. The table came from immunoSEQ multiplex PCR; TCRdb's copy has only in-frame clones and leaves some out. The sample spans some 33,000 clones; the ten largest clones claim about 5%. Sequenced input: PBMCs. The source of these receptors is a female donor in good health and CMV-seronegative. The CDR3 runs from the conserved cysteine through the conserved F or W. The order of the fields is D gene, V gene, J gene, CDR3 DNA, CDR3 protein. A D gene is named only where the DNA matches it firmly.

d_gene: TRBD1
v_gene: TRBV5-6
j_gene: TRBJ1-2
CDR3nt: TGTGCCAGCAGCCTTCGCCGGACAGGGGATAACTATGGCTACACCTTC
CDR3aa: CASSLRRTGDNYGYTF

d_gene: TRBD1
v_gene: TRBV28
j_gene: TRBJ2-2
CDR3nt: TGTGCCAGCAGTCCCACGGACAGGGGGATAGCCGGGGAGCTGTTTTTT
CDR3aa: CASSPTDRGIAGELFF

d_gene: TRBD2
v_gene: TRBV4-1
j_gene: TRBJ2-3
CDR3nt: TGCGCCAGCAGCCAAGAACTTCTAGCGGGGTTACGAGATACGCAGTATTTT
CDR3aa: CASSQELLAGLRDTQYF

d_gene: NA
v_gene: TRBV6-5
j_gene: TRBJ1-4
CDR3nt: TGTGCCAGCGGGCGTTCTGCGGGGAACAATGAAAAACTGTTTTTT
CDR3aa: CASGRSAGNNEKLFF

d_gene: NA
v_gene: TRBV7-8
j_gene: TRBJ2-5
CDR3nt: TGTGCCAGCAGCTTAGCCCCAGCCCAGGGGGAGACCCAGTACTTC
CDR3aa: CASSLAPAQGETQYF

d_gene: NA
v_gene: TRBV25-1
j_gene: TRBJ2-1
CDR3nt: TGTGCCAGTTCCGGGGAGTGGGAGCAGTTCTTC
CDR3aa: CASSGEWEQFF

d_gene: TRBD1
v_gene: TRBV4-1
j_gene: TRBJ1-5
CDR3nt: TGCGCCAGCAGTCCCGGGACAGGGTTTCAGCCCCAGCATTTT
CDR3aa: CASSPGTGFQPQHF

d_gene: NA
v_gene: TRBV2
j_gene: TRBJ1-1
CDR3nt: TGTGCCAGCAGTGGGGCCCCAGTAGGTAACACTGAAGCTTTCTTT
CDR3aa: CASSGAPVGNTEAFF

d_gene: NA
v_gene: TRBV6-5
j_gene: TRBJ1-1
CDR3nt: TGTGCCAGCAGTTTTTCGTCGAACACTGAAGCTTTCTTT
CDR3aa: CASSFSSNTEAFF

d_gene: NA
v_gene: TRBV14
j_gene: TRBJ1-1
CDR3nt: TGTGCCAGCAGCGGCAGTATGAACACTGAAGCTTTCTTT
CDR3aa: CASSGSMNTEAFF

d_gene: NA
v_gene: TRBV11-3
j_gene: TRBJ2-3
CDR3nt: TGTGCCAGCAGTACCTATCGACGGGGGAGCACAGATACGCAGTATTTT
CDR3aa: CASSTYRRGSTDTQYF

d_gene: NA
v_gene: TRBV6-5
j_gene: TRBJ1-1
CDR3nt: TGTGCCAGCAGTTACTCGATGGGGGGGTCGAACACTGAAGCTTTCTTT
CDR3aa: CASSYSMGGSNTEAFF

d_gene: NA
v_gene: TRBV5-1
j_gene: TRBJ2-4
CDR3nt: TGCGCCAGCAGCCCGGACACCTTAGCCAAAAACATTCAGTACTTC
CDR3aa: CASSPDTLAKNIQYF

d_gene: TRBD2
v_gene: TRBV5-1
j_gene: TRBJ2-7
CDR3nt: TGCGCCAGCACCGGGACTAGCGGGGCCTACGAGCAGTACTTC
CDR3aa: CASTGTSGAYEQYF

d_gene: TRBD1
v_gene: TRBV11-2
j_gene: TRBJ2-7
CDR3nt: TGTGCCAGCAGCTCTCCGGGACAGGGCTACGAGCAGTACTTC
CDR3aa: CASSSPGQGYEQYF

d_gene: TRBD2
v_gene: TRBV19
j_gene: TRBJ2-5
CDR3nt: TGTGCCAGTAGCCCCTCCCCCGCAAGCGGGGGGAATCAGACCCAGTACTTC
CDR3aa: CASSPSPASGGNQTQYF

d_gene: TRBD1
v_gene: TRBV10-1
j_gene: TRBJ1-2
CDR3nt: TGCGCCAGCAGTGAACAGGGGGGGAGGTGCTACACCTTC
CDR3aa: CASSEQGGRCYTF

d_gene: TRBD2
v_gene: TRBV2
j_gene: TRBJ2-1
CDR3nt: TGTGCCAGCCTCTTGCGGGGGGTCCACAATGAGCAGTTCTTC
CDR3aa: CASLLRGVHNEQFF

d_gene: NA
v_gene: TRBV27
j_gene: TRBJ1-5
CDR3nt: TGTGCCAGCAGTTCAAGACGGGGTGGCAATCAGCCCCAGCATTTT
CDR3aa: CASSSRRGGNQPQHF

d_gene: NA
v_gene: TRBV30
j_gene: TRBJ2-4
CDR3nt: TGTGCCTGGAGGCCCGTACAGCGGAGAAACATTCAGTACTTC
CDR3aa: CAWRPVQRRNIQYF

d_gene: TRBD1
v_gene: TRBV30
j_gene: TRBJ1-6
CDR3nt: TGTGCCTGGAGTCCAGACAGGGCGGGTAATTCACCCCTCCACTTT
CDR3aa: CAWSPDRAGNSPLHF

d_gene: NA
v_gene: TRBV28
j_gene: TRBJ1-2
CDR3nt: TGTGCCAGCAGTCGAGGGGGAGTCGGGTCCGGCTACACCTTC
CDR3aa: CASSRGGVGSGYTF